What follows is one T cell receptor (beta chain) and its context. TCRdb fed the reads into MiXCR, producing one record per CDR3 protein. The sample shows under 800,000 distinct CDR3 sequences, about 24% of them seen only once. Germline lookup yields CDR1 SQVTM and CDR2 ANQGSEA. CDR3 length equals 13 residues. V dropped 7 bases and J dropped 2 bases, with 12 bases sitting between them. The data derive from a study of T cell repertoires in cytomegalovirus infection. The V and J genes are TRBV29-1 and TRBJ2-1; D not certain. The receptor's source is a human donor in good health (CMV status not recorded). Some clones in this sample may be carry-over from other donors' samples. Sequencing was carried out using CD8+ T cells from PBMCs. The CDR3 loop reads CSAQRPTYNEQFF. The CDR3 nucleotides read TGCAGCGCCCAAAGACCCACCTACAATGAGCAGTTCTTC.